The present TCR beta chain was sequenced within a study of molecular identifiers for immune sequencing clone quantification. Germline V gene data show CDR1 as MNHEY and CDR2 as SMNVEV (reference sequence). Between the trimmed V and J ends, which lost 5 bases and 2 bases, there was a span of 17 bases. The CDR3 contains 16 residues. Whole-study findings and limits: Researchers reportedly could pick up spiked Jurkat TCR RNA from one cell mixed into some 1 million naive cells.

Details on this clonotype: What it recognizes is unknown.

TCRdb used MiXCR to reprocess the PCR reads, holding one entry per CDR3 protein. The data show tens of thousands of distinct CDR3 sequences, less than 20% seen once. The specimen was naive CD8+ T cells from blood, with Jurkat cell RNA spiked in. Stated subset: FACS-sorted CD8+CD4-CCR7+CD45RA+ naive T cells. The TCR was taken from a human donor in good health. Some libraries in this study had Jurkat cell RNA spiked in. V gene TRBV27 combines with J gene TRBJ2-3; D assignment may be TRBD1 or TRBD2 (5 bases each). This CDR3 is CASSPTPGRNTDTQYF. CDR3 sequence (DNA): TGTGCCAGCAGTCCGACTCCGGGACGTAACACAGATACGCAGTATTTT.